The 14 T cell receptor beta chains presented below share a single source sample, sequenced in a study of T cell repertoires in cytomegalovirus infection. Via MiXCR, TCRdb re-called the reads, giving one row per CDR3 protein. The sample consists of approximately 750,000 distinct CDR3 sequences, roughly 36% of them appearing once. The sequenced material came from PBMCs. The receptors here all came from a human donor in good health (CMV status not recorded). Some clones in this sample may be carry-over from other donors' samples.

This clonotype was seen a few times. V gene TRBV6-6 combines with J gene TRBJ2-1; D tentatively fits TRBD1 or TRBD2 (5 bases each). Trimming pared 6 bases from V and 9 bases from J, leaving 15 bases between. Per germline, CDR1 MNHNY and CDR2 SVGAGI (reference sequence). The CDR3 runs to 13 residues. The CDR3 here is CASSATRGGEQFF. DNA of the CDR3: TGTGCCAGCAGCGCCACGAGGGGCGGTGAGCAGTTCTTC.

The J gene is TRBJ2-1, the V gene TRBV19; D gene unclear. Germline CDR1 reads LNHDA; CDR2 reads SQIVND (reference sequence). The CDR3 sequence is 13 residues long. Trimming pared 1 base from V and 4 bases from J, leaving 5 bases between. The CDR3 DNA reads as TGTGCCAGTAGTATAGGGTTATACAATGAGCAGTTCTTC. This translates into CASSIGLYNEQFF.

The chain carries TRBV6-6 and TRBJ2-7; the match to TRBD1 covers 10 bases. CDR1 is MNHNY, CDR2 SVGAGI, per germline (reference sequence). The CDR3 loop spans 16 amino acids. With 5 bases clipped from V and 3 bases from J, the junction kept 10 bases outside the gene matches. CDR3 DNA sequence: TGTGCCAGCAGTCCCCGAGGCCGGGACAGGGGCTACGAGCAGTACTTC. Amino acids: CASSPRGRDRGYEQYF.

The sample holds many counts of this clonotype. The chain is built from TRBV7-6 and TRBJ2-1; 8 nucleotides agree with TRBD2. With V trimmed by 2 bases and J by 6 bases, 0 bases remained unmatched. The CDR3 loop spans 13 amino acids. Germline CDR1 is SGHVS and CDR2 is FNYEAQ. Here the CDR3 DNA reads TGTGCCAGCAGCTTAAGCGGGAGCAATGAGCAGTTCTTC. Translation: CASSLSGSNEQFF. Supplemented by reference TRBV7-6 and TRBJ2-1, the full variable domain reads GAGVSQSPRYKVTKRGQDVALRCDPISGHVSLYWYRQALGQGPEFLTYFNYEAQQDKSGLPNDRFSAERPEGSISTLTIQRTEQRDSAMYRCASSLSGSNEQFFGPGTRLTVL.

There are a few counts of this clonotype. This chain connects TRBV7-2 to TRBJ2-1, with 12 bases that match TRBD2. Germline assignment: CDR1 SGHTA and CDR2 FQGNSA. The CDR3 has 20 residues. V lost 5 bases, J lost 4 bases, and 18 bases stayed unmatched. CDR3 sequence (DNA): TGTGCCAGCAGCCGACCTACTAGCGGGGGGACCCGATTATTGTACAATGAGCAGTTCTTC. This codes for CASSRPTSGGTRLLYNEQFF.

The V gene is TRBV6-1, the J gene TRBJ1-2; D may be TRBD1 (5 bases). The CDR3 is 16 amino acids. In germline, CDR1 is MNHNS, CDR2 SASEGT. V was pared by 1 base and J by 1 base, with 13 bases between. CDR3 loop: CASSEGWGRDNYGYTF. The CDR3 bases are TGTGCCAGCAGTGAAGGGTGGGGCCGCGATAACTATGGCTACACCTTC.

This clonotype was seen only a few times. This chain connects TRBV28 to TRBJ1-4, with 7 bases that match TRBD1. Germline CDR1 MDHEN, CDR2 SYDVKM. The J segment lost 8 bases and the V segment lost 5 bases, leaving 5 bases of the junction unmatched. The CDR3 length is 13 residues. CDR3 in DNA: TGTGCCAGCAGTGCCACAGGGGACGAAAAACTGTTTTTT. Amino acids: CASSATGDEKLFF.

The gene calls are TRBV28 and TRBJ2-5; 13 bases are a match to TRBD2. Trimming took 5 bases from V and 5 from J; bases not matched to a gene: 8. Germline assignment: CDR1 MDHEN and CDR2 SYDVKM. This CDR3 contains 16 residues. This CDR3 reads CASSLLTSGGTETQYF. The CDR3 coding sequence is TGTGCCAGCAGTCTCCTGACTAGCGGGGGGACGGAGACCCAGTACTTC.

The chain couples TRBV28 to TRBJ1-2, with D unclear. Germline-derived CDR1 and CDR2 are MDHEN and SYDVKM. Trimming stripped 1 base from V and 8 bases from J, with 11 bases between. CDR3 length: 13 residues. In DNA, the CDR3 is TGTGCCAGCAGTTTATCAAAGGTTGAGGGCTACACCTTC. Amino acids: CASSLSKVEGYTF.

This clonotype was observed a few times. The chain joins TRBV19 to TRBJ1-4; D gene ambiguous. Germline loops: CDR1 LNHDA, CDR2 SQIVND (reference sequence). V lost 3 bases and J 5 bases, leaving 22 bases between the germline ends. The CDR3 runs 18 residues. The CDR3 here is CASSIRSFGLLANEKLFF. The CDR3, as DNA: TGTGCCAGTAGTATTCGAAGTTTCGGGTTACTCGCAAATGAAAAACTGTTTTTT. Looking up the rest from reference TRBV19 and TRBJ1-4 gives the full variable domain: DGGITQSPKYLFRKEGQNVTLSCEQNLNHDAMYWYRQDPGQGLRLIYYSQIVNDFQKGDIAEGYSVSREKKESFPLTVTSAQKNPTAFYLCASSIRSFGLLANEKLFFGSGTQLSVL.

This chain links TRBV19 with TRBJ1-4, with D unclear. Germline lookup yields CDR1 LNHDA and CDR2 SQIVND (reference sequence). The CDR3 is made up of 16 amino acids. The V and J ends lost 1 base and 4 bases respectively, with 13 bases between them. As DNA, the CDR3 is TGTGCCAGTAGTATAGGTTCCGGCTCTTTTAATGAAAAACTGTTTTTT. Its protein is CASSIGSGSFNEKLFF. The complete variable domain, with remaining parts taken from reference TRBV19 and TRBJ1-4, reads DGGITQSPKYLFRKEGQNVTLSCEQNLNHDAMYWYRQDPGQGLRLIYYSQIVNDFQKGDIAEGYSVSREKKESFPLTVTSAQKNPTAFYLCASSIGSGSFNEKLFFGSGTQLSVL.

In its sample, this clonotype was seen once. The rearrangement links TRBV28 to TRBJ1-1; tentatively, D is TRBD1 (5 bases). The CDR3 has 16 residues. In germline, CDR1 is MDHEN, CDR2 SYDVKM. Trimming took off 10 bases at V and 3 bases at J, with 24 bases between the two ends. Here the CDR3 DNA reads TGTGCCACCGAAGGACTGGGACGCTACGCCGACACTGAAGCTTTCTTT. Translation gives CATEGLGRYADTEAFF.

J is TRBJ2-7 and V is TRBV6-2 or TRBV6-3, with 8 bases matching TRBD2. This CDR3 is 15 amino acids long. Germline CDR1 is MNHEY and CDR2 is SVGEGT. V lost 2 bases to trimming and J lost 6 bases; unmatched junction nucleotides: 9. The CDR3 region has the DNA TGTGCCAGCAGTTACCCCTGGAGCGGGAGTGGCGAGCAGTACTTC. It codes for CASSYPWSGSGEQYF.

This clonotype has only a few counts. The genes are TRBV5-1 and TRBJ1-1, with D possibly matching TRBD1 (5 bases). This CDR3 comprises 13 residues. In germline, CDR1 is SGHRS, CDR2 YFSETQ. The V end was cut by 2 bases, the J end by 6 bases, with 11 bases between. The CDR3: CASSLGTSAEAFF. The CDR3 nucleotides read TGCGCCAGCAGCTTAGGGACTTCGGCTGAAGCTTTCTTT.